This T cell receptor (beta chain) came from a study of OX40 agonist ivuxolimab in advanced cancers. Remarks on this clone: What it binds is unknown.

Blood was sampled at baseline, cycle 4 day 1, and cycle 7 day 1. Germline V gene sequence: CDR1 ENHRY, CDR2 SYGVKD. The CDR3 is made up of 14 amino acids. V gave up 10 bases and J gave up 3 bases; unmatched junction bases: 10. Whole-study results and caveats: Average numbers of expanded clones were greater in CD8+ T cells than in CD4+. At 0.1 to 3.0 mg/kg, clonal expansion of CD4+ and CD8+ blood T cells had occurred by week 6. The specificity for antigen of the expanded peripheral T cells was not determined.

Profiled with immunoSEQ multiplex PCR; TCRdb holds only in-frame clones, not every one. The repertoire holds about 70,000 clones, roughly 81% seen once, with roughly 4.7% in the top ten. The sequence was obtained from an adult with an advanced solid tumor such as melanoma, head and neck, liver or kidney cancer. The sequenced sample was CD4+ or CD8+ T cells sorted from blood, obtained in a trial of the OX40 agonist ivuxolimab. The chain recombines TRBV10-3 with TRBJ2-3, with 7 bases lining up with TRBD2. Here the CDR3 DNA reads TGTGCCACCCTTCTGCGGGGGAGGACAGATACGCAGTATTTT. Amino acid sequence: CATLLRGRTDTQYF.